The clone carrying this T cell receptor beta chain has at least ten counts. This sample was taken from a study of T-cell reconstitution after alpha-beta-depleted transplantation in children. A TCRbeta library incorporating unique molecular identifiers was prepared. TCRdb used MiXCR to reprocess the PCR reads, holding one entry per CDR3 protein. The profile shows 600,000 to 700,000 distinct CDR3 sequences, over 10% of them singletons. CDR3 size: 13 residues. The germline gives CDR1 SGHDT, CDR2 YYEEEE. V gave up 2 bases and J gave up 5 bases, with 10 bases separating them. Sequences were derived from PBMCs, sampled before TCRalphabeta/CD19-depleted stem cell transplant. This chain connects TRBV5-6 to TRBJ2-5; D call uncertain. The origin of this receptor is a girl aged 2 to 10 with congenital amegakaryocytic thrombocytopenia, due to receive a stem cell transplant. CDR3 DNA: TGTGCCAGCAGCTTCGCGGTAGCCGAGACCCAGTACTTC. This sequence encodes CASSFAVAETQYF.